The 23 T cell receptor beta chains below come from one sample, sequenced in a study of T-cell memory formation after mild COVID-19. TCRdb passed the 5' RACE reads through MiXCR, listing each CDR3 protein once. The sample yields around 200,000 distinct CDR3 sequences, more than 25% seen once. Specimen: PBMCs or a T cell subset sorted from them (not recorded which). The receptors were sampled from an adult woman who had mild COVID-19 (a few samples of this study predate the infection). Cell type and time point are not known.

This chain uses TRBV20-1 with TRBJ2-2; weak D call: TRBD1 (6 bases). Germline assignment: CDR1 DFQATT and CDR2 SNEGSKA (reference sequence). V was trimmed by 1 base and J by 4 bases, leaving 13 bases between them. There are 15 residues in the CDR3. CDR3 in DNA: TGCAGTGCTAGAGCCCGGCAGGGGATCACCGGGGAGCTGTTTTTT. Translating it yields CSARARQGITGELFF.

The rearrangement links TRBV27 to TRBJ1-4, with a weak D call TRBD1 (5 bases). Per germline, CDR1 MNHEY and CDR2 SMNVEV (reference sequence). This CDR3 has 12 residues. V gave up 2 bases and J gave up 7 bases, with 5 bases separating them. CDR3 nucleotide sequence: TGTGCCAGCAGTTTAGGGGGTGAAAAACTGTTTTTT. Protein sequence: CASSLGGEKLFF.

Here the CDR3 reads CSAERRTGSYEQYF. The CDR3 nucleotides read TGCAGTGCGGAGCGTAGGACAGGCTCCTACGAGCAGTACTTC. J is TRBJ2-7 and V is TRBV20-1; 7 positions agree with TRBD1. The junction had 8 bases not matched to a gene; V was cut back by 6 bases and J by 0 bases. Germline V gene sequence: CDR1 DFQATT, CDR2 SNEGSKA (reference sequence). The CDR3 spans 14 residues.

The table lists this clonotype with a few counts. The V call is TRBV20-1, the J call TRBJ1-2; 8 positions match TRBD1. From germline, CDR1 is DFQATT and CDR2 SNEGSKA (reference sequence). The junction had 9 bases not matched to a gene; V was cut back by 5 bases and J by 7 bases. The CDR3 contains 13 residues. CDR3 DNA sequence: TGCAGTGCTCACCGGGACAGGCCCCTTGGCTACACCTTC. This gives the protein CSAHRDRPLGYTF.

The chain links TRBV7-7 to TRBJ2-5; weak D call: TRBD1 (6 bases). The V gene's germline CDR1 is SSHAT and CDR2 FNYEAQ (reference sequence). This CDR3 contains 15 residues. Trimming removed 2 bases from V and 3 bases from J, with 13 bases in between. CDR3 residues: CASSLYQGREETQYF. The DNA for the CDR3 is TGTGCCAGCAGCTTATATCAGGGGAGAGAAGAGACCCAGTACTTC.

The chain links TRBV7-3 to TRBJ2-3; D is undetermined. The CDR3 loop spans 15 amino acids. The ends were cut back, 0 bases at V and 0 bases at J, with 7 bases in the middle. Germline lookup yields CDR1 SGHTA and CDR2 FQGTGA. The CDR3 protein is CASSLTPLSTDTQYF. In nucleotides, the CDR3 is TGTGCCAGCAGCTTAACCCCCTTAAGCACAGATACGCAGTATTTT. Full variable domain (remainder filled in from reference TRBV7-3 and TRBJ2-3): GAGVSQTPSNKVTEKGKYVELRCDPISGHTALYWYRQSLGQGPEFLIYFQGTGAADDSGLPNDRFFAVRPEGSVSTLKIQRTERGDSAVYLCASSLTPLSTDTQYFGPGTRLTVL.

This clonotype appeared a few times. The chain combines TRBV7-3 with TRBJ2-7; D remains unclear. The CDR3 has 13 residues. Trimming pared 5 bases from V and 4 bases from J, leaving 12 bases between. Germline V gene sequence: CDR1 SGHTA, CDR2 FQGTGA. Here the CDR3 DNA reads TGTGCCAGCAGCCCCACGGACGGTTACGAGCAGTACTTC. Its translation is CASSPTDGYEQYF.

This clonotype was seen just once. The chain combines TRBV7-2 with TRBJ2-7, with D maybe TRBD2 (6 bases). Germline assignment: CDR1 SGHTA and CDR2 FQGNSA. The CDR3 covers 14 residues. V gave up 6 bases and J gave up 0 bases, with 12 bases separating them. CDR3 DNA: TGTGCCAGCAGACTTCAGGACTACTCCTACGAGCAGTACTTC. It specifies CASRLQDYSYEQYF.

The chain couples TRBV12-3 or TRBV12-4 to TRBJ2-1, with 9 bases lining up with TRBD2. V was pared by 7 bases and J by 7 bases, with 11 bases of the junction left unmatched. This CDR3 has 15 residues. The CDR3 is CASTFGAGGPNEQFF. The CDR3 DNA reads as TGTGCCAGCACCTTCGGGGCGGGAGGGCCAAATGAGCAGTTCTTC.

The rearrangement links TRBV29-1 to TRBJ2-3; possibly TRBD2 for D (6 bases). In germline, CDR1 is SQVTM, CDR2 ANQGSEA. V was clipped by 3 bases and J by 5 bases, with 30 bases between them. This CDR3 contains 19 residues. The CDR3 nucleotides read TGCAGCGTTGAGAAAAGCGGGTTTTTAGGGAACGGCTGGAGAGATACGCAGTATTTT. Its protein product is CSVEKSGFLGNGWRDTQYF.

The chain joins TRBV18 to TRBJ2-5, with D unclear. The CDR3 is 12 residues long. CDR1 KGHSH and CDR2 LQKENI come from the germline V gene. Trimming took off 5 bases at V and 2 bases at J, with 6 bases between the two ends. CDR3 region: CASSAYQETQYF. CDR3 DNA sequence: TGTGCCAGCTCAGCTTATCAAGAGACCCAGTACTTC.

This sequence joins TRBV20-1 and TRBJ1-1; tentative D call: TRBD1 (6 bases). The V end lost 4 bases, the J end lost 4 bases, and 10 bases lay between the germline ends. CDR1 and CDR2 (germline): DFQATT, SNEGSKA (reference sequence). The CDR3 extends over 12 amino acids. The CDR3 DNA sequence: TGCAGTGCTAACAGGGAGGGCACTGAAGCTTTCTTT. This sequence encodes CSANREGTEAFF.

The chain is built from TRBV5-1 and TRBJ2-7; tentative D call: TRBD1 (5 bases). Trimming removed 0 bases from V and 3 bases from J, with 13 bases in between. Germline-derived CDR1 and CDR2 are SGHRS and YFSETQ. CDR3 length: 15 amino acids. Here the CDR3 DNA reads TGCGCCAGCAGCTTGGACAGGAGTTTGTTCTACGAGCAGTACTTC. It specifies CASSLDRSLFYEQYF.

The chain carries TRBV20-1 and TRBJ1-5, with TRBD1 as a possible D gene (6 bases). Germline CDR1 and CDR2: DFQATT and SNEGSKA (reference sequence). The CDR3 has 14 residues. Trimming stripped 2 bases from V and 1 base from J, with 9 bases between. CDR3 loop: CSARRRGSNQPQHF. The DNA of the CDR3 is TGCAGTGCTAGACGCAGGGGAAGCAATCAGCCCCAGCATTTT.

This chain links TRBV18 with TRBJ2-1; 9 nucleotides align to TRBD1. Germline lookup yields CDR1 KGHSH and CDR2 LQKENI. This CDR3 spans 18 amino acids. V lost 1 base to trimming and J lost 5 bases; unmatched junction nucleotides: 12. For the CDR3, the DNA is TGTGCCAGCTCACCACTGGGACAGGGACCGGGAGTAAACAATGAGCAGTTCTTC. Its protein product is CASSPLGQGPGVNNEQFF. The full variable domain, with the rest looked up from reference TRBV18 and TRBJ2-1, is NAGVMQNPRHLVRRRGQEARLRCSPMKGHSHVYWYRQLPEEGLKFMVYLQKENIIDESGMPKERFSAEFPKEGPSILRIQQVVRGDSAAYFCASSPLGQGPGVNNEQFFGPGTRLTVL.

This clonotype has only a few counts. CDR3 DNA: TGCGCCAGCGAAGGTTTTGGCAATGAGCAGTTCTTC. It is translated as CASEGFGNEQFF. The chain has TRBV5-1 and TRBJ2-1; D remains ambiguous. The CDR3 runs to 12 residues. Germline CDR1 SGHRS, CDR2 YFSETQ. V was trimmed by 7 bases and J by 6 bases, leaving 11 bases between them.

The sample holds a few counts of this clonotype. This chain joins TRBV10-3 and TRBJ2-7; D unclear. The germline V gene encodes CDR1 ENHRY and CDR2 SYGVKD. This CDR3 contains 10 residues. The ends were cut back, 10 bases at V and 2 bases at J, with 6 bases in the middle. CDR3 nucleotides: TGTGCCACCGGACCCTACGAGCAGTACTTC. It encodes CATGPYEQYF.

This clonotype appeared a few times. V usage is TRBV30 and J usage is TRBJ1-5, with 9 bases matching TRBD1. V trimming: 0 bases; J trimming: 6 bases; junction bases outside the gene matches: 9. The CDR3 extends over 16 amino acids. Germline CDR1 is GTSNPN and CDR2 is SVGIG (reference sequence). The CDR3 DNA sequence: TGTGCCTGGAGTGTCTTCGGGACAGGGCGGATTCAGCCCCAGCATTTT. This codes for CAWSVFGTGRIQPQHF. Complete variable domain (other parts from reference TRBV30 and TRBJ1-5): SQTIHQWPATLVQPVGSPLSLECTVEGTSNPNLYWYRQAAGRGLQLLFYSVGIGQISSEVPQNLSASRPQDRQFILSSKKLLLSDSGFYLCAWSVFGTGRIQPQHFGDGTRLSIL.

This chain links TRBV5-1 with TRBJ2-5, with 9 bases identical to TRBD2. From germline, CDR1 is SGHRS and CDR2 YFSETQ. V was clipped by 0 bases and J by 0 bases; unmatched bases: 9. This CDR3 has 18 amino acids. CDR3 nucleotide sequence: TGCGCCAGCAGCTTGGAGGGCAATCTAGCGGGGAACCAAGAGACCCAGTACTTC. The encoded protein is CASSLEGNLAGNQETQYF.

The chain recombines TRBV4-3 with TRBJ2-4, with D perhaps TRBD1 or TRBD2 (5 bases each). Germline assignment: CDR1 LGHNA and CDR2 YSLEER. Trimming removed 0 bases from V and 0 bases from J, with 18 bases in between. The CDR3 spans 19 residues. The CDR3 loop reads CASSQDLWGTSVAKNIQYF. CDR3 DNA: TGCGCCAGCAGCCAAGATCTTTGGGGGACGTCGGTAGCCAAAAACATTCAGTACTTC.

The chain combines TRBV4-1 with TRBJ2-3, with 10 nucleotides matching TRBD2. The trim removed 4 bases at V and 5 bases at J, leaving 9 bases unmatched. The CDR3 consists of 16 residues. CDR1 and CDR2 (germline): MGHRA, YSYEKL. Written as DNA, the CDR3 is TGCGCCAGCAGCCCACTAGCGGGGCCGGGGGTAGATACGCAGTATTTT. Its translation is CASSPLAGPGVDTQYF.

DNA for the CDR3: TGTGCCAGCAGTTACATAGACTACGAGCAGTACTTC. This gives the protein CASSYIDYEQYF. The chain has TRBV6-2 or TRBV6-3 and TRBJ2-7; D call uncertain. V was trimmed by 2 bases and J by 3 bases, leaving 5 bases between them. CDR1 MNHEY and CDR2 SVGEGT come from the germline V gene. The CDR3 has 12 amino acids.

CDR3 DNA sequence: TGTGCCAGCAGCTTGTCTAGTTATAGTGAGCAGTTCTTC. Protein product: CASSLSSYSEQFF. This chain uses TRBV5-4 with TRBJ2-1; D ambiguous. V was cut by 1 base and J by 9 bases, with 11 bases left in between. Per germline, CDR1 SGHNT and CDR2 YYREEE (reference sequence). The CDR3 extends over 13 amino acids.